This T cell receptor beta chain was sequenced in a study of T cell responses to AZD1222 COVID-19 vaccine. This table comes from immunoSEQ multiplex PCR, and its TCRdb copy is limited to in-frame clones, with some not included. The data hold approximately 94,000 clones, with about 88% observed a single time. V lost 3 bases to trimming and J lost 0 bases, with 4 bases between them. The germline CDR1 and CDR2 sequences are MDHEN and SYDVKM. The CDR3 has 13 amino acids. This clone turned up a few times. The chain is built from TRBV28 and TRBJ2-3, with D unresolved. This sequence was found in an adult in good health. The sequencing here drew on peripheral blood, taken on day 0 of AZD1222 vaccination. The CDR3 here is CASSFRSTDTQYF. The CDR3 region has the DNA TGTGCCAGCAGTTTCAGGAGCACAGATACGCAGTATTTT.